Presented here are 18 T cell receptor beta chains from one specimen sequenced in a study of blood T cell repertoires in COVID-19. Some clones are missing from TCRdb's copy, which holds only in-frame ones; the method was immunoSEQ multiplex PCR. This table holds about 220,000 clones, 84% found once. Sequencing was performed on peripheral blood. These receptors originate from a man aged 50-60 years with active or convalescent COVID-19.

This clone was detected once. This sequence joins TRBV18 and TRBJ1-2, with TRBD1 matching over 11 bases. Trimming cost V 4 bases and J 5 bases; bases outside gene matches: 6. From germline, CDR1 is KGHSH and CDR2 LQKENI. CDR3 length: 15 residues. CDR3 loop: CASSQDRGLGYGYTF. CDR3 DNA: TGTGCCAGCTCACAGGACAGGGGGCTGGGATATGGCTACACCTTC.

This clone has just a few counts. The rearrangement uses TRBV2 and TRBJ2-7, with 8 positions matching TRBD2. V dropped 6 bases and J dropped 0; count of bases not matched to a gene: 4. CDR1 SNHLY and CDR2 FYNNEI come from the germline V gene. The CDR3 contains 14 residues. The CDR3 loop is CASRGLVSSYEQYV. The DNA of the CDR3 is TGTGCCAGCAGGGGACTAGTTAGCTCCTACGAGCAGTACGTC.

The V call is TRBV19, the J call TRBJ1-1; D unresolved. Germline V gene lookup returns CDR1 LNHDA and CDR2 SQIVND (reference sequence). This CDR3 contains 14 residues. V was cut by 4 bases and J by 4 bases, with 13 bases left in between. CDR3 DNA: TGTGCCAGTAGTAGCGACGGACTTTCCACTGAAGCTTTCTTT. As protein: CASSSDGLSTEAFF.

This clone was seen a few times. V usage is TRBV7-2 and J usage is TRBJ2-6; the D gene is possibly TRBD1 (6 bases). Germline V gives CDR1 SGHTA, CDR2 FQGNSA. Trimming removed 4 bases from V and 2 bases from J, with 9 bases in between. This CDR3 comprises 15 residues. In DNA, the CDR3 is TGTGCCAGCAGCTCATCAGGGGCTGGGGCCAACGTCCTGACTTTC. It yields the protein CASSSSGAGANVLTF.

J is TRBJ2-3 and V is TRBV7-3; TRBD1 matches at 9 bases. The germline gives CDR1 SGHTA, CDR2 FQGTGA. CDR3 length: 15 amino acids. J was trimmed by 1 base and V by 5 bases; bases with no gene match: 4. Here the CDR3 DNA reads TGTGCCAGCAGCCGTAGGACAGGGGGCACAGATACGCAGTATTTT. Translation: CASSRRTGGTDTQYF. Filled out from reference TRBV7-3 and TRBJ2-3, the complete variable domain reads GAGVSQTPSNKVTEKGKYVELRCDPISGHTALYWYRQSLGQGPEFLIYFQGTGAADDSGLPNDRFFAVRPEGSVSTLKIQRTERGDSAVYLCASSRRTGGTDTQYFGPGTRLTVL.

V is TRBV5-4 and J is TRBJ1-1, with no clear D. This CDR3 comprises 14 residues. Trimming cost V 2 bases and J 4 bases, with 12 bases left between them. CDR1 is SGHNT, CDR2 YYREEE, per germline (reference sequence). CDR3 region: CASSLRDSGTEAFF. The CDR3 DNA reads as TGTGCCAGCAGCTTACGGGATTCGGGCACTGAAGCTTTCTTT.

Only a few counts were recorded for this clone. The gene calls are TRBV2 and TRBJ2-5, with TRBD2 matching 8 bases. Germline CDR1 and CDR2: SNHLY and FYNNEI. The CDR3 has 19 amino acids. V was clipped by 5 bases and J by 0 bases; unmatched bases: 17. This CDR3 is CASSKTGTSRALYQETQYF. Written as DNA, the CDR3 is TGTGCCAGCAGTAAAACCGGGACTAGTCGTGCACTGTACCAAGAGACCCAGTACTTC. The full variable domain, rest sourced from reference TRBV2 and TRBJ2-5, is EPEVTQTPSHQVTQMGQEVILRCVPISNHLYFYWYRQILGQKVEFLVSFYNNEISEKSEIFDDQFSVERPDGSNFTLKIRSTKLEDSAMYFCASSKTGTSRALYQETQYFGPGTRLLVL.

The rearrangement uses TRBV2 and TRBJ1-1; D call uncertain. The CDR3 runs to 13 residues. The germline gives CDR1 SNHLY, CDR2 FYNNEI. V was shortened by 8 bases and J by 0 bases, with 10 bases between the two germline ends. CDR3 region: CASGKTLNTEAFF. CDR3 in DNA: TGTGCCAGCGGAAAGACACTGAACACTGAAGCTTTCTTT.

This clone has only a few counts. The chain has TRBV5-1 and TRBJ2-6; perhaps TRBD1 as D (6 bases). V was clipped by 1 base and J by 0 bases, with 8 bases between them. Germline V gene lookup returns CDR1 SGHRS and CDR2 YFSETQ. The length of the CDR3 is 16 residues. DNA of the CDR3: TGCGCCAGCAGCTTGACAGGGAGCTCTGGGGCCAACGTCCTGACTTTC. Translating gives CASSLTGSSGANVLTF. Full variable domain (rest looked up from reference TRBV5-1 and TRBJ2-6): KAGVTQTPRYLIKTRGQQVTLSCSPISGHRSVSWYQQTPGQGLQFLFEYFSETQRNKGNFPGRFSGRQFSNSRSEMNVSTLELGDSALYLCASSLTGSSGANVLTFGAGSRLTVL.

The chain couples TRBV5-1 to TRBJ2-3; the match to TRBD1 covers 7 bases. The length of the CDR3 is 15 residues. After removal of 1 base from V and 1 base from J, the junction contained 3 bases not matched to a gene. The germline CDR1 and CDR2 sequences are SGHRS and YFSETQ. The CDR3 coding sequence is TGCGCCAGCAGCTTGCGACAGGGTGGCACAGATACGCAGTATTTT. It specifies CASSLRQGGTDTQYF.

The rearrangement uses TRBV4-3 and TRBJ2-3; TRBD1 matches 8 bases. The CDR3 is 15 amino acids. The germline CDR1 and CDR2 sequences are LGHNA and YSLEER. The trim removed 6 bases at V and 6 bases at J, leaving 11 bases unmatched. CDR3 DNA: TGCGCCAGCAGTATCCGGACAGGGCCGTGGGATACGCAGTATTTT. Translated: CASSIRTGPWDTQYF.

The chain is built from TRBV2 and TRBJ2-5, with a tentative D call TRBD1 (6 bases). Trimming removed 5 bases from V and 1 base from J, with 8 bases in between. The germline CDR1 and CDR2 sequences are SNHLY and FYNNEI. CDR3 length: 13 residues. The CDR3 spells CASSLQGQETQYF. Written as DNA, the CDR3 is TGTGCCAGCAGTCTACAGGGCCAAGAGACCCAGTACTTC.

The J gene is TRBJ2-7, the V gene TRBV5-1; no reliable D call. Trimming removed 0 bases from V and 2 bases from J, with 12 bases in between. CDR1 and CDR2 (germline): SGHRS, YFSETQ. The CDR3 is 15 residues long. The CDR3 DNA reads TGCGCCAGCAGCTTGGCCTTGCGAGGCCCCTACGAGCAGTACTTC. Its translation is CASSLALRGPYEQYF. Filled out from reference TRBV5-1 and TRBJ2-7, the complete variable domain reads KAGVTQTPRYLIKTRGQQVTLSCSPISGHRSVSWYQQTPGQGLQFLFEYFSETQRNKGNFPGRFSGRQFSNSRSEMNVSTLELGDSALYLCASSLALRGPYEQYFGPGTRLTVT.

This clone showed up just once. The CDR3 DNA reads TGTGCCAGCAGCTTGGGTAGCGCTTCCTACGAGCAGTACTTC. Translated, it gives CASSLGSASYEQYF. The chain employs TRBV5-4 and TRBJ2-7, with a weak D call TRBD2 (5 bases). The ends were cut back, 0 bases at V and 1 base at J, with 8 bases in the middle. Germline loops: CDR1 SGHNT, CDR2 YYREEE (reference sequence). This CDR3 has 14 amino acids.

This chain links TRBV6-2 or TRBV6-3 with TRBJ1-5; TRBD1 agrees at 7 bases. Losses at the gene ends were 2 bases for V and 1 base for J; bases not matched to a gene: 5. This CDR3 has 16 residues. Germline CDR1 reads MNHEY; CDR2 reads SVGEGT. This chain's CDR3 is CASSYGGRGSNQPQHF. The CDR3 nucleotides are TGTGCCAGCAGTTACGGGGGCAGGGGGAGCAATCAGCCCCAGCATTTT.

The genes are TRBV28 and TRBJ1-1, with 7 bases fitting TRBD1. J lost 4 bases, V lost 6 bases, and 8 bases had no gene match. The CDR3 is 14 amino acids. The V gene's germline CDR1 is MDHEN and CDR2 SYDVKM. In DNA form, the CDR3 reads TGTGCCAGCAGCCACAGGGGTCGCGGCACTGAAGCTTTCTTT. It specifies CASSHRGRGTEAFF.

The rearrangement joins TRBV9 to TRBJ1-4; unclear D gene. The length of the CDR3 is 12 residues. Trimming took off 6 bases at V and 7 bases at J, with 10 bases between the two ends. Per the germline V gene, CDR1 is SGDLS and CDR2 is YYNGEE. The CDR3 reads CASNDPGEKLFF. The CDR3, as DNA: TGTGCCAGCAACGACCCGGGTGAAAAACTGTTTTTT.

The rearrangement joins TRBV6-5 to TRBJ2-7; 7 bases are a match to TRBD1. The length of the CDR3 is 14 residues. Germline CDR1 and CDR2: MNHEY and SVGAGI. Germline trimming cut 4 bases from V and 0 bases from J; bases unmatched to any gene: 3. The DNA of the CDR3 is TGTGCCAGCAGTTCGACAGGGCACTCCTACGAGCAGTACTTC. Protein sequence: CASSSTGHSYEQYF.